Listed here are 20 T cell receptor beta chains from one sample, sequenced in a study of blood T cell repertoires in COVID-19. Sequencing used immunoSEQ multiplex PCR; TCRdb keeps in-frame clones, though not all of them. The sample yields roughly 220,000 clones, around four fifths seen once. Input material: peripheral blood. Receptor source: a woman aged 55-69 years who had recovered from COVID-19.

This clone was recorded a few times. CDR3 nucleotide sequence: TGTGCCAGCAGTCCACAGACTAGCGGGGAAGAGACCCAGTACTTC. The encoded protein is CASSPQTSGEETQYF. This sequence joins TRBV6-2 or TRBV6-3 and TRBJ2-5; 11 positions match TRBD2. The CDR3 is made up of 15 amino acids. Germline V gene lookup returns CDR1 MNHEY and CDR2 SVGEGT. J gave up 3 bases and V 5 bases, and 5 bases lay outside the gene matches.

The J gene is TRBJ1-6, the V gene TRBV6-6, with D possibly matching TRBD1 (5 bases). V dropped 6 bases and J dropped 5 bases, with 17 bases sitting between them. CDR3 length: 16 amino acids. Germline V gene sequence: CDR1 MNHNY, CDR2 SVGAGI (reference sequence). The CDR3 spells CASRTAWQGHNSPLHF. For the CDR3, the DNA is TGTGCCAGCAGAACGGCCTGGCAGGGTCATAATTCACCCCTCCACTTT.

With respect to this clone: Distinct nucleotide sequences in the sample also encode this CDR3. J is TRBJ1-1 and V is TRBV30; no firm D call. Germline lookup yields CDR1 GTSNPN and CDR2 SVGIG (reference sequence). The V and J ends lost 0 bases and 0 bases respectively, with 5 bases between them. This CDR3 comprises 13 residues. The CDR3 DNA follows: TGTGCCTGGAGTGTACAAGTGAACACTGAAGCTTTCTTT. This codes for CAWSVQVNTEAFF.

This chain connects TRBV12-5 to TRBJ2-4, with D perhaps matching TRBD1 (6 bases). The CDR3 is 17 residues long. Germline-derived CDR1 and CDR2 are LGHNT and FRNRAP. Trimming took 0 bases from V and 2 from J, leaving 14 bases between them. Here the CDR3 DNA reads TGTGCTAGTGGTTTGGTAGTAAACAGGGATACCAAAAACATTCAGTACTTC. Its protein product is CASGLVVNRDTKNIQYF.

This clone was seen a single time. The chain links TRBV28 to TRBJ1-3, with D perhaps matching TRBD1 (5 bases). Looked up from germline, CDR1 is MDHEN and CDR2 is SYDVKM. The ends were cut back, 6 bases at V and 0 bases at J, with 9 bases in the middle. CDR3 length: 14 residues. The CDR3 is CASRDITSGNTIYF. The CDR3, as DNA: TGTGCCAGCAGGGACATTACCTCTGGAAACACCATATATTTT. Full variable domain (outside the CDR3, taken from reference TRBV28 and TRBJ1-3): DVKVTQSSRYLVKRTGEKVFLECVQDMDHENMFWYRQDPGLGLRLIYFSYDVKMKEKGDIPEGYSVSREKKERFSLILESASTNQTSMYLCASRDITSGNTIYFGEGSWLTVV.

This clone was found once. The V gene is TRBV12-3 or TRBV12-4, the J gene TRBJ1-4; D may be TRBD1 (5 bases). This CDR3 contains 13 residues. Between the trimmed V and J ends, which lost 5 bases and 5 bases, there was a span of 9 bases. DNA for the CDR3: TGTGCCAGCAGTGTTGACAGAAATGAAAAACTGTTTTTT. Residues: CASSVDRNEKLFF.

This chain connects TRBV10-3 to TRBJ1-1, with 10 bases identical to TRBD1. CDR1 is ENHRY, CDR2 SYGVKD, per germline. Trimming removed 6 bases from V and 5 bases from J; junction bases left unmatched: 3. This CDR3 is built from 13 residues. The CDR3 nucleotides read TGTGCCATCAGCCGGGACAGGGGTACTGAAGCTTTCTTT. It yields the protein CAISRDRGTEAFF.

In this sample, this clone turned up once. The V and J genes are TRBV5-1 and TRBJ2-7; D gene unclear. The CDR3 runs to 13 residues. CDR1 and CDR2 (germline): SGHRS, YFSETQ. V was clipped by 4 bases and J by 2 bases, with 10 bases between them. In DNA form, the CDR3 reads TGCGCCAGCAGCCCGACTGGCGCCTACGAGCAGTACTTC. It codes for CASSPTGAYEQYF.

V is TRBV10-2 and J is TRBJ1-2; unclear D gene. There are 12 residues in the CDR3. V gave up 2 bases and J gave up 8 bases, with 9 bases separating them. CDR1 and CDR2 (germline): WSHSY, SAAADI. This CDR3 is CASSETPVGYTF. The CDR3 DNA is TGCGCCAGCAGTGAGACCCCGGTCGGCTACACCTTC.

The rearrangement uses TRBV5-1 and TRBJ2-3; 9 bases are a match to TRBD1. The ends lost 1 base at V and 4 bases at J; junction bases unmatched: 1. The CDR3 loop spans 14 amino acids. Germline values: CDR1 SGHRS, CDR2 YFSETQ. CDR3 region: CASSLRTGADTQYF. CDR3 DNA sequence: TGCGCCAGCAGCTTGAGGACAGGGGCAGATACGCAGTATTTT. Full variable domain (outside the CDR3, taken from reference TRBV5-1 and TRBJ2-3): KAGVTQTPRYLIKTRGQQVTLSCSPISGHRSVSWYQQTPGQGLQFLFEYFSETQRNKGNFPGRFSGRQFSNSRSEMNVSTLELGDSALYLCASSLRTGADTQYFGPGTRLTVL.

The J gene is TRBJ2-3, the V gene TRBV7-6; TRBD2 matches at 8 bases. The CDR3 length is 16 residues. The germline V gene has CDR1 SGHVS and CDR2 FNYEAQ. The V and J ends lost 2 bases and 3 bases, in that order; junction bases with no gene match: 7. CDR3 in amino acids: CASSLYGTSGTDTQYF. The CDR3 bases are TGTGCCAGCAGCTTATATGGGACTAGTGGAACAGATACGCAGTATTTT.

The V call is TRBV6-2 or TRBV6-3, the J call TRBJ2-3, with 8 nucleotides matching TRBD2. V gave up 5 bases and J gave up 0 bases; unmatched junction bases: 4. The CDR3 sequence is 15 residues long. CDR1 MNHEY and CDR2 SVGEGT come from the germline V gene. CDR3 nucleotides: TGTGCCAGCAGTAGCGGGGGCCCGAGCACAGATACGCAGTATTTT. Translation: CASSSGGPSTDTQYF.

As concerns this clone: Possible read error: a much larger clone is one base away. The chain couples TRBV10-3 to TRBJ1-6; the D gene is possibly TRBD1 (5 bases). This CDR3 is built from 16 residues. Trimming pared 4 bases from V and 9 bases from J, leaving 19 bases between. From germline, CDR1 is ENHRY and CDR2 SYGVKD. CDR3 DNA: TGTGCCATCAGTGGGTCGAAAGCAGGGTCGGGTTCACCCCTCCACTTT. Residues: CAISGSKAGSGSPLHF.

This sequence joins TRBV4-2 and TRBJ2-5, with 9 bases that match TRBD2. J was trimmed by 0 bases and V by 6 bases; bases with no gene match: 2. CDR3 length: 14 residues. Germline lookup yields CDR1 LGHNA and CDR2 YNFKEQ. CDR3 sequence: CASRAGGNQETQYF. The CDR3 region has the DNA TGTGCCAGCAGGGCGGGGGGGAACCAAGAGACCCAGTACTTC.

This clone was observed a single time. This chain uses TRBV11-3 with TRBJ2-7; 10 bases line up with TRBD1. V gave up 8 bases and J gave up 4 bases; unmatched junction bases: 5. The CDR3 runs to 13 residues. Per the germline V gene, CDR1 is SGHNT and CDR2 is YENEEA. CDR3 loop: CASSTGGQYEQYF. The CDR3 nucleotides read TGTGCCAGCTCGACAGGGGGCCAATACGAGCAGTACTTC. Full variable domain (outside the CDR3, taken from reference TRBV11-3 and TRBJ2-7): EAGVVQSPRYKIIEKKQPVAFWCNPISGHNTLYWYLQNLGQGPELLIRYENEEAVDDSQLPKDRFSAERLKGVDSTLKIQPAELGDSAVYLCASSTGGQYEQYFGPGTRLTVT.

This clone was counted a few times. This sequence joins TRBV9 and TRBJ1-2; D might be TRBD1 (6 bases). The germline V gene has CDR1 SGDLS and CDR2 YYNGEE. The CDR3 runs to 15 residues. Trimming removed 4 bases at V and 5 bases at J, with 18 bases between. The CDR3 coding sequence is TGTGCCAGCAGCTCTCACGGACAGACATGGTATGGCTACACCTTC. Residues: CASSSHGQTWYGYTF. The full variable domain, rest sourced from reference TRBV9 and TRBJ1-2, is DSGVTQTPKHLITATGQRVTLRCSPRSGDLSVYWYQQSLDQGLQFLIQYYNGEERAKGNILERFSAQQFPDLHSELNLSSLELGDSALYFCASSSHGQTWYGYTFGSGTRLTVV.

This CDR3 is CASSRSTGPETQYF. CDR3 sequence (DNA): TGCGCCAGCAGCCGATCGACAGGGCCAGAGACCCAGTACTTC. The V gene is TRBV4-1, the J gene TRBJ2-5; 7 bases are shared with TRBD1. CDR1 MGHRA and CDR2 YSYEKL come from the germline V gene. CDR3 length: 14 residues. With V trimmed by 4 bases and J by 4 bases, 6 bases remained unmatched.

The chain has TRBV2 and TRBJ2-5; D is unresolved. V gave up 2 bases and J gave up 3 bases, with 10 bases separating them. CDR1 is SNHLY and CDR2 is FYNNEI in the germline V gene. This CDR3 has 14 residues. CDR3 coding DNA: TGTGCCAGCAGTGAAATACGGTTTGAAGAGACCCAGTACTTC. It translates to CASSEIRFEETQYF.

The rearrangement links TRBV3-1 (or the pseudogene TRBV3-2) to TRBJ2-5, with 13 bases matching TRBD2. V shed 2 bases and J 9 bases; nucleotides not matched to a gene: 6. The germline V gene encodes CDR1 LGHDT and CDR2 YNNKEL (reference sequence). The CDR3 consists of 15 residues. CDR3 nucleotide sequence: TGTGCCAGCAGCCAAAGGACTAGCGGGGGAGCGGCCCAGTACTTC. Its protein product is CASSQRTSGGAAQYF.

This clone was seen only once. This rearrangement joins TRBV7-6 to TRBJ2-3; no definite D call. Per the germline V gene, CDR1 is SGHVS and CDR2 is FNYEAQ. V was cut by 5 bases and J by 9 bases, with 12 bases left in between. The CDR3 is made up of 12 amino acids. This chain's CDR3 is CASSTPPRTQYF. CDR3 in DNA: TGTGCCAGCAGCACCCCCCCTCGGACGCAGTATTTT.